These T cell receptor beta chains were read from a single sample in a study of T cell responses to AZD1222 COVID-19 vaccine. Profiled with immunoSEQ multiplex PCR; TCRdb holds only in-frame clones, not every one. This table has 120,000 or so clones, 88% appearing once. This material consisted of peripheral blood, taken 28 days after the second AZD1222 dose. The source is an adult who received the AZD1222 COVID-19 vaccine. The CDR3 runs from the conserved cysteine through the conserved F or W. A D gene is named only where the DNA matches it firmly. Where a row states a size, it is once, few, many or the class of an expanded clone; other rows omit it.

CASSRQGTDTQYF	TGTGCCAGCTCGCGACAGGGAACAGATACGCAGTATTTT	-	TRBV18	TRBJ2-3	TRBD1
CASSTPYGELFF	TGTGCCAGCAGCACCCCTTACGGGGAGCTGTTTTTT	-	TRBV7-3	TRBJ2-2	-
CASSQGGGDNAYEQYF	TGTGCCAGCAGCCAAGGTGGGGGGGATAATGCCTACGAGCAGTACTTC	-	TRBV4-2	TRBJ2-7	TRBD2
CASSPSSVSARETQYF	TGTGCCAGCAGCCCCAGCTCGGTCTCAGCGAGGGAGACCCAGTACTTC	-	TRBV7-9	TRBJ2-5	-
CASSESEGKENSYEQYF	TGCGCCAGCAGTGAGTCAGAGGGGAAAGAGAACTCCTACGAGCAGTACTTC	-	TRBV10-1	TRBJ2-7	-
CASSEGGYGYTF	TGTGCCAGCAGTGAAGGGGGTTATGGCTACACCTTC	once	TRBV25-1	TRBJ1-2	-
CATSRDPPNNEQFF	TGTGCCACCAGCAGAGATCCCCCGAACAATGAGCAGTTCTTC	-	TRBV15	TRBJ2-1	-
CASSQDRESGARKETQYF	TGTGCCAGCAGCCAAGATAGGGAGAGCGGGGCCAGAAAAGAGACCCAGTACTTC	-	TRBV3-1/TRBV3-2	TRBJ2-5	TRBD2
CASSIDSRNEKLFF	TGTGCCAGTAGTATAGACAGCCGTAATGAAAAACTGTTTTTT	-	TRBV19	TRBJ1-4	-
CASSIGGQVWGNQPQHF	TGTGCCAGTAGTATAGGAGGACAGGTATGGGGCAATCAGCCCCAGCATTTT	-	TRBV19	TRBJ1-5	TRBD1
CATPQGGSGVHNEQFF	TGTGCCACCCCCCAAGGGGGTAGCGGAGTACATAATGAGCAGTTCTTC	few	TRBV15	TRBJ2-1	-
CSASYTGSNQPQHF	TGCAGTGCTAGTTACACAGGGAGCAATCAGCCCCAGCATTTT	-	TRBV20-1	TRBJ1-5	-
CAWSLGQGISGYTF	TGTGCCTGGAGTCTAGGACAGGGGATATCTGGCTACACCTTC	-	TRBV30	TRBJ1-2	TRBD1
CARSLARVPYEQYF	TGTGCCAGAAGCTTGGCCAGGGTCCCCTACGAGCAGTACTTC	once	TRBV5-3	TRBJ2-7	-
CAWRRDSYEAFF	TGTGCCTGGAGACGGGACAGTTATGAAGCTTTCTTT	once	TRBV30	TRBJ1-1	TRBD1
CASSQGSGGNTEAFF	TGTGCCAGCAGCCAAGGGTCAGGGGGGAACACTGAAGCTTTCTTT	few	TRBV4-2	TRBJ1-1	TRBD1
CASSLAAGQGRGYNEQFF	TGTGCCAGCAGCTTAGCCGCGGGACAGGGGAGAGGCTACAATGAGCAGTTCTTC	-	TRBV7-8	TRBJ2-1	TRBD1
CASSLPRDSPSYEQYF	TGTGCCAGCAGCCTACCGCGGGACAGTCCCTCCTACGAGCAGTACTTC	-	TRBV7-8	TRBJ2-7	-
CASSQARGVEETQYF	TGTGCCAGCAGCCAAGCCCGGGGGGTGGAAGAGACCCAGTACTTC	-	TRBV4-2	TRBJ2-5	TRBD2
CASSFDRYSGYTF	TGTGCCAGCAGTTTTGACAGGTACTCAGGCTACACCTTC	-	TRBV12-3/TRBV12-4	TRBJ1-2	-
CAIRARDSSYEQYF	TGTGCCATCAGGGCCCGGGACAGCTCCTACGAGCAGTACTTC	-	TRBV10-3	TRBJ2-7	TRBD1
CASSPRGTSSYNEQFF	TGTGCCAGCAGCCCGAGGGGGACTAGCTCCTACAATGAGCAGTTCTTC	-	TRBV9	TRBJ2-1	TRBD2
CASSLEFDTEAFF	TGTGCCAGCAGCTTGGAGTTCGACACTGAAGCTTTCTTT	-	TRBV5-4	TRBJ1-1	-
CASSPEFHITDTQYF	TGTGCCAGCAGCCCCGAGTTCCACATAACAGATACGCAGTATTTT	once	TRBV7-9	TRBJ2-3	-
CAGGTGAGELFF	TGTGCCGGGGGTACGGGGGCCGGGGAGCTGTTTTTT	-	TRBV2	TRBJ2-2	-
CASSLGTGVHQPQHF	TGTGCCAGCAGCTTAGGGACAGGGGTACATCAGCCCCAGCATTTT	-	TRBV7-6	TRBJ1-5	TRBD1
CASTSGTGGYEQFF	TGTGCCAGCACCTCCGGGACAGGGGGATATGAGCAGTTCTTC	few	TRBV9	TRBJ2-1	TRBD1
CASSLEVGVDTEAFF	TGTGCCAGCAGCTTGGAAGTGGGAGTGGACACTGAAGCTTTCTTT	-	TRBV5-6	TRBJ1-1	-
CASSKLHTRIPEPNTEAFF	TGTGCCAGCAGCAAATTACATACAAGGATTCCAGAACCTAACACTGAAGCTTTCTTT	-	TRBV21-1	TRBJ1-1	-
CATSREGAGRETQYF	TGTGCCACCAGCAGAGAAGGGGCCGGGAGAGAGACCCAGTACTTC	few	TRBV15	TRBJ2-5	-
CASSIDWSNQPQHF	TGTGCCAGTAGTATAGATTGGAGCAATCAGCCCCAGCATTTT	-	TRBV19	TRBJ1-5	-
CASSPGAGLSAEAFF	TGTGCCAGCAGTCCAGGGGCGGGGCTGAGCGCTGAAGCTTTCTTT	-	TRBV28	TRBJ1-1	-
CASTRLGLGNTIYF	TGTGCCAGCACCCGCTTAGGATTGGGAAACACCATATATTTT	once	TRBV9	TRBJ1-3	-
CASSQGSGGTYEQYF	TGCGCCAGCAGCCAAGGCTCGGGCGGAACCTACGAGCAGTACTTC	-	TRBV4-3	TRBJ2-7	-
CASSPTDSSGNTIYF	TGTGCCAGCTCACCTACGGACAGCTCTGGAAACACCATATATTTT	-	TRBV18	TRBJ1-3	-
CASSYLAGTGELFF	TGTGCCAGCAGTTACCTAGCGGGGACCGGGGAGCTGTTTTTT	-	TRBV6-2/TRBV6-3	TRBJ2-2	TRBD2
CASSPTAGRGRGLWEPQPQHF	TGTGCCAGCTCACCCACGGCCGGCCGCGGCCGAGGTCTTTGGGAACCCCAGCCCCAGCATTTT	-	TRBV18	TRBJ1-5	-
CASSETTGGIGNEQFF	TGCGCCAGCAGTGAGACGACAGGGGGCATCGGGAATGAGCAGTTCTTC	-	TRBV10-2	TRBJ2-1	TRBD1
CASSLAGAHYNSPLHF	TGTGCCAGCAGCTTAGCCGGAGCTCACTATAATTCACCCCTCCACTTT	-	TRBV7-2	TRBJ1-6	-
CATSDGTGVYGYTF	TGTGCCACCAGTGATGGGACAGGGGTATATGGCTACACCTTC	-	TRBV24-1	TRBJ1-2	TRBD1
CASSQDGTGGNTIYF	TGCGCCAGCAGCCAAGACGGGACAGGGGGAAACACCATATATTTT	-	TRBV4-3	TRBJ1-3	TRBD1
CASIDGAKGDNEQFF	TGTGCCAGCATAGACGGGGCCAAGGGTGACAATGAGCAGTTCTTC	-	TRBV13	TRBJ2-1	-